This T cell receptor (beta chain) was profiled in a study of T cells after yellow fever vaccination. A single record per CDR3 protein comes from TCRdb applying MiXCR to the 5' RACE reads. This table holds 140,000 to 150,000 distinct CDR3 sequences, more than 6.5% found once. The table lists this clonotype with many counts. From germline, CDR1 is SGHVS and CDR2 FQNEAQ. The CDR3 is made up of 16 amino acids. Deletions cut 4 bases from V and 0 bases from J, with 10 bases between. The sequence was obtained from a man aged 25-45 years who received the YFV17D yellow fever vaccine. The chain carries TRBV7-8 and TRBJ2-6; D is unresolved. The sequencing here drew on CD4+ T cells sorted from PBMCs, taken 10 days after the yellow fever booster vaccination. CDR3: CASSYRVSSGANVLTF. CDR3 DNA: TGTGCCAGCAGCTACCGAGTGAGCTCTGGGGCCAACGTCCTGACTTTC.